A single sample gave rise to the 16 T cell receptor beta chains below, sequenced in a study of blood T cell repertoires in COVID-19. Clones were read by immunoSEQ multiplex PCR, and TCRdb kept only the in-frame ones, dropping some. This sample carries tens of thousands of clones, over 75% of them seen once, and the ten largest clones take approximately 30%. The sequencing input was peripheral blood. Receptor source: a woman older than 75 with COVID-19, enrolled during active disease.

The chain carries TRBV5-5 and TRBJ2-3, with 10 bases identical to TRBD2. In germline, CDR1 is SGHKS, CDR2 YYEKEE (reference sequence). The CDR3 is made up of 17 amino acids. Unmatched junction bases numbered 8, after V lost 3 bases and J lost 1 base. The CDR3 DNA is TGTGCCAGCAGCTCCATAGCCGGGACTAGCGGCACAGATACGCAGTATTTT. Amino acid sequence: CASSSIAGTSGTDTQYF.

The chain links TRBV24-1 to TRBJ2-1, with D maybe TRBD1 (6 bases). This CDR3 comprises 13 residues. CDR1 is KGHDR, CDR2 SFDVKD, per germline. V dropped 2 bases and J dropped 8 bases, with 9 bases sitting between them. CDR3 bases: TGTGCCACCAGTGATTCGACAGGTGATGAGCAGTTCTTC. Its translation: CATSDSTGDEQFF.

This clone was seen a handful of times. The rearrangement joins TRBV3-1 (or the pseudogene TRBV3-2) to TRBJ1-4; D is perhaps TRBD1 (6 bases). V shed 2 bases and J shed 5 bases, with 12 bases lying between them. Per germline, CDR1 LGHDT and CDR2 YNNKEL (reference sequence). The CDR3 length is 15 residues. CDR3 sequence: CASSQNRASNEKLFF. The CDR3 nucleotides read TGTGCCAGCAGCCAAAACAGGGCGTCGAATGAAAAACTGTTTTTT.

The chain recombines TRBV9 with TRBJ2-7, with D hard to call. CDR1 is SGDLS, CDR2 YYNGEE, per germline. V dropped 0 bases and J dropped 0 bases, with 7 bases sitting between them. This CDR3 is 14 amino acids long. CDR3 DNA: TGTGCCAGCAGCGTAGGTTTCTTCTCCTACGAGCAGTACTTC. The encoded protein is CASSVGFFSYEQYF.

The CDR3 DNA follows: TGTGCCAGCAGTTACTCGACAGGGGGCTTTGAAAAACTGTTTTTT. Translation: CASSYSTGGFEKLFF. The chain is built from TRBV6-5 and TRBJ1-4; 10 bases are a match to TRBD1. Trimming cost V 0 bases and J 7 bases; bases outside gene matches: 2. CDR3 length: 15 residues. Germline-derived CDR1 and CDR2 are MNHEY and SVGAGI.

The chain has TRBV5-4 and TRBJ2-5; D is possibly TRBD2 (7 bases). CDR1 SGHNT and CDR2 YYREEE come from the germline V gene (reference sequence). This CDR3 spans 15 amino acids. Trimming shortened V by 2 bases and J by 5 bases, and 16 bases separated the two germline ends. As DNA, the CDR3 is TGTGCCAGCAGCTTCTCGTTAGGGAGGGGGGAGACCCAGTACTTC. Amino acids: CASSFSLGRGETQYF.

V usage is TRBV4-1 and J usage is TRBJ1-1; a possible D gene is TRBD1 (5 bases). Looked up from germline, CDR1 is MGHRA and CDR2 is YSYEKL. Trimming took 4 bases from V and 2 from J, leaving 14 bases between them. This CDR3 spans 15 amino acids. The CDR3, as DNA: TGCGCCAGCAGCCCTTCCCCTACAGGTAACACTGAAGCTTTCTTT. Its translation is CASSPSPTGNTEAFF.

J is TRBJ2-1 and V is TRBV7-9; 12 nucleotides agree with TRBD2. Looked up from germline, CDR1 is SEHNR and CDR2 is FQNEAQ (reference sequence). V shed 7 bases and J 8 bases; nucleotides not matched to a gene: 9. This CDR3 contains 15 residues. DNA for the CDR3: TGTGCCAGCATCCAGACTAGCGGGGGTAAGGATGAGCAGTTCTTC. Translation: CASIQTSGGKDEQFF.

The J gene is TRBJ2-7, the V gene TRBV2, with 8 bases identical to TRBD1. The CDR3 totals 13 residues. Germline CDR1 is SNHLY and CDR2 is FYNNEI. V shed 7 bases and J 2 bases; nucleotides not matched to a gene: 4. The CDR3 DNA follows: TGTGCCAGCACTGGGGACAGGACCTACGAGCAGTACTTC. This gives the protein CASTGDRTYEQYF.

The chain joins TRBV30 to TRBJ1-2, with 7 bases lining up with TRBD1. This CDR3 is built from 14 residues. Germline CDR1 and CDR2: GTSNPN and SVGIG (reference sequence). V gave up 0 bases and J gave up 7 bases; unmatched junction bases: 8. The CDR3 DNA reads as TGTGCCTGGAGTGTTTTCAGGGGGATATCTGGCTACACCTTC. Translating gives CAWSVFRGISGYTF.

J is TRBJ1-5 and V is TRBV5-1; 9 positions agree with TRBD1. Germline CDR1 SGHRS, CDR2 YFSETQ. The trim removed 4 bases at V and 6 bases at J, leaving 5 bases unmatched. The CDR3 is made up of 14 amino acids. CDR3 nucleotide sequence: TGCGCCAGCAGCGCGGACAGGGGTGGTCAGCCCCAGCATTTT. This codes for CASSADRGGQPQHF.

The chain employs TRBV9 and TRBJ1-1; weak D call: TRBD1 (6 bases). Germline CDR1 is SGDLS and CDR2 is YYNGEE. Trimming removed 4 bases at V and 3 bases at J, with 19 bases between. CDR3 length equals 16 residues. CDR3: CASSPRGARRDTEAFF. CDR3 coding DNA: TGTGCCAGCAGCCCCCGGGGGGCGCGAAGGGACACTGAAGCTTTCTTT.

This chain uses TRBV12-2 with TRBJ2-3; the table's D call TRBD2 went unverified against the DNA. TRBV12-2 is designated a pseudogene. The CDR3 contains 17 residues. CDR3 residues: CASRLARASGGSRTQYF. The CDR3 DNA reads as TGTGCAAGTCGCTTAGCGCGGGCTAGCGGGGGTTCGAGGACGCAGTATTTT.

The genes are TRBV18 and TRBJ1-5, with D unclear. Per germline, CDR1 KGHSH and CDR2 LQKENI. Trimming left V 3 bases short and J 0 bases short, with 9 bases between. This CDR3 has 15 amino acids. The CDR3 spells CASSPNRGSNQPQHF. CDR3 nucleotides: TGTGCCAGCTCACCGAACCGGGGTAGCAATCAGCCCCAGCATTTT.

The J gene is TRBJ1-1, the V gene TRBV19; TRBD1 agrees at 7 bases. V gave up 6 bases and J gave up 5 bases; unmatched junction bases: 9. The CDR3 sequence is 14 residues long. Per germline, CDR1 LNHDA and CDR2 SQIVND (reference sequence). This CDR3 is CASRKTGAVTEAFF. CDR3 nucleotide sequence: TGTGCCAGTAGGAAAACAGGGGCGGTTACTGAAGCTTTCTTT.

The J gene is TRBJ1-2, the V gene TRBV5-1, with 9 bases identical to TRBD1. The length of the CDR3 is 16 residues. After removal of 0 bases from V and 4 bases from J, the junction contained 7 bases not matched to a gene. CDR1 is SGHRS, CDR2 YFSETQ, per germline. The chain's CDR3 is CASSLDRGPHLYGYTF. The CDR3 DNA is TGCGCCAGCAGCTTGGACAGGGGGCCCCACCTCTATGGCTACACCTTC.